A selection of T cell receptor beta chains follows, all from one sample in a study of cytomegalovirus exposure and HLA in healthy donors. Assay used: immunoSEQ multiplex PCR; TCRdb lists only in-frame clones, some missing. The sample has 240,000 or so clones; around 80% are singletons. Sequencing input: PBMCs. These receptors were taken from a woman between 35 and 50 years old in good health and CMV-seropositive. CDR3s include the opening cysteine and the closing phenylalanine or tryptophan. D genes are given only for firm matches. Clone sizes are given selectively: once, few, many, or a class where the clone is expanded.

V gene	D gene	J gene	clone size	CDR3 protein	CDR3 DNA
TRBV5-4	NA	TRBJ2-2	NA	CASSLAGVDTGELFF	TGTGCCAGCAGCTTGGCAGGGGTCGACACCGGGGAGCTGTTTTTT
TRBV4-2	TRBD2	TRBJ2-3	NA	CASSQDISLAGGLGTDTQYF	TGTGCCAGCAGCCAAGATATAAGTCTTGCGGGAGGGTTGGGGACAGATACGCAGTATTTT
TRBV15	NA	TRBJ2-1	NA	CATSRDWGPNEQFF	TGTGCCACCAGCAGAGATTGGGGGCCTAATGAGCAGTTCTTC
TRBV11-2	TRBD2	TRBJ2-3	NA	CASSLETSGSSDTQYF	TGTGCCAGCAGCTTAGAAACTAGCGGGAGTTCAGATACGCAGTATTTT
TRBV30	TRBD1	TRBJ1-2	NA	CAWSADRVYYGYTF	TGTGCCTGGAGTGCGGACAGGGTATACTATGGCTACACCTTC
TRBV18	TRBD1	TRBJ2-1	NA	CASSPRTGEDNEQFF	TGTGCCAGCTCACCTAGGACAGGGGAGGACAATGAGCAGTTCTTC
TRBV27	TRBD1	TRBJ2-1	NA	CASSPRDRGIREQFF	TGTGCCAGCAGCCCACGGGACAGGGGAATCAGGGAGCAGTTCTTC
TRBV12-5	NA	TRBJ1-3	NA	CASGLGGTGNTIYF	TGTGCTAGTGGTTTGGGCGGGACTGGAAACACCATATATTTT
TRBV29-1	TRBD2	TRBJ2-1	NA	CSVEDSISGANYEQFF	TGCAGCGTTGAAGATAGTATTAGCGGGGCTAATTATGAGCAGTTCTTC
TRBV20-1	NA	TRBJ2-7	NA	CSAISGEQYF	TGCAGTGCTATTAGTGGCGAGCAGTACTTC
TRBV5-6	TRBD1	TRBJ1-6	few	CASSLPGTANSPLHF	TGTGCCAGCAGCTTACCCGGGACAGCGAATTCACCCCTCCACTTT
TRBV19	NA	TRBJ2-1	NA	CASSPIEGGMREQFF	TGTGCCAGTAGTCCTATTGAGGGTGGGATGCGCGAGCAGTTCTTC
TRBV27	TRBD1	TRBJ2-7	NA	CASSLSGQGAHEQYF	TGTGCCAGCAGTTTATCAGGACAGGGGGCCCACGAGCAGTACTTC
TRBV4-3	NA	TRBJ2-3	NA	CASSQESGPPRNTQYF	TGCGCCAGCAGCCAAGAGAGCGGCCCCCCACGAAATACGCAGTATTTT
TRBV7-7	TRBD2	TRBJ2-1	NA	CASSLGLAGGMYEQFF	TGTGCTAGCAGCTTAGGCCTAGCGGGAGGGATGTATGAGCAGTTCTTC
TRBV5-5	TRBD1	TRBJ1-4	NA	CASSFSTGAGATNEKLFF	TGTGCCAGCAGCTTCTCGACAGGGGCTGGGGCAACTAATGAAAAACTGTTTTTT
TRBV7-8	NA	TRBJ1-5	NA	CASTGRGGKNQPQHF	TGTGCCAGCACCGGACGGGGCGGGAAAAATCAGCCCCAGCATTTT
TRBV19	TRBD1	TRBJ1-2	NA	CASSISGQGVRGVGYTF	TGTGCCAGTAGTATATCCGGACAGGGGGTACGGGGGGTTGGCTACACCTTC
TRBV28	NA	TRBJ1-1	NA	CASSGNFEAFF	TGTGCCAGCTCCGGGAACTTTGAAGCTTTCTTT
TRBV5-4	TRBD2	TRBJ2-1	NA	CASGSGREPNEQFF	TGTGCCAGTGGTAGCGGGAGGGAACCCAATGAGCAGTTCTTC
TRBV5-6	NA	TRBJ1-2	few	CASSLGGIYGYTF	TGTGCCAGCAGCTTGGGCGGAATCTATGGCTACACCTTC
TRBV5-6	TRBD2	TRBJ2-3	NA	CASSPRGGATTDTQYF	TGTGCCAGCAGCCCGCGGGGGGGGGCCACCACAGATACGCAGTATTTT
TRBV7-9	NA	TRBJ1-2	NA	CASSNRDIVGIGTF	NA
TRBV4-3	TRBD1	TRBJ1-2	NA	CASSQDKGARYGYTF	TGCGCCAGCAGCCAAGATAAGGGGGCGCGCTATGGCTACACCTTC
TRBV6-1	NA	TRBJ2-3	NA	CASRRLESTDTQYF	TGTGCCAGCAGGAGACTGGAGAGCACAGATACGCAGTATTTT
TRBV7-9	TRBD1	TRBJ2-5	NA	CASSIGYRGFQETQYF	TGTGCCAGCAGCATTGGCTACAGGGGATTCCAGGAGACCCAGTACTTC
TRBV6-1	NA	TRBJ1-4	NA	CASKTNEKLFF	TGTGCCAGCAAGACAAATGAAAAACTGTTTTTT
TRBV19	TRBD2	TRBJ2-7	NA	CASNHGLAGDEQYF	TGTGCCAGTAATCACGGACTAGCGGGAGACGAGCAGTACTTC
TRBV30	TRBD2	TRBJ2-1	NA	CAWGSGRSNEQFF	TGTGCCTGGGGAAGCGGGAGGTCCAATGAGCAGTTCTTC
TRBV11-2	NA	TRBJ1-5	NA	CASSPLGNQPQHF	TGTGCCAGCAGCCCACTCGGCAATCAGCCCCAGCATTTT
TRBV21-1	NA	TRBJ2-6	NA	CASIPDRGGPGANVLTF	TGTGCCAGCATACCTGACAGGGGAGGCCCTGGGGCCAACGTCCTGACTTTC
TRBV4-2	TRBD2	TRBJ2-5	NA	CASSQDRLAGGGTQYF	TGTGCCAGCAGCCAAGATCGCCTAGCGGGAGGAGGGACCCAGTACTTC
TRBV7-9	TRBD1	TRBJ2-6	NA	CASSSDRAGANVLTF	TGTGCCAGCAGCAGTGACAGGGCTGGGGCCAACGTCCTGACTTTC
TRBV6-6	NA	TRBJ2-7	NA	CASRSLGSGDTYEQYF	TGTGCCAGCCGCTCCCTAGGAAGCGGAGACACCTACGAGCAGTACTTC
TRBV19	NA	TRBJ1-2	NA	CASSIGEGRAYSINYGYTF	TGTGCCAGTAGTATAGGGGAAGGCAGGGCCTATTCAATCAACTATGGCTACACCTTC
TRBV27	TRBD1	TRBJ2-1	NA	CASSSVGTGKRDEQFF	TGTGCCAGCAGTTCGGTCGGGACAGGGAAGCGGGATGAGCAGTTCTTC
TRBV28	TRBD1	TRBJ2-7	NA	CASSLMGQGKYEQYF	TGTGCCAGCAGTTTAATGGGACAGGGGAAATACGAGCAGTACTTC
TRBV12-2	NA	TRBJ2-1	once	CASRLGWEGLNEQFF	TGTGCAAGTCGCTTAGGATGGGAGGGCCTCAATGAGCAGTTCTTC
TRBV7-9	TRBD1	TRBJ1-1	NA	CASSFTGETEAFF	TGTGCCAGCAGCTTTACAGGGGAAACTGAAGCTTTCTTT
TRBV5-1	NA	TRBJ2-5	NA	CASSLAVPQETQYF	TGCGCCAGCAGCTTGGCGGTCCCACAAGAGACCCAGTACTTC
TRBV6-1	NA	TRBJ2-7	NA	CASSEARGYEQYF	TGTGCCAGCAGTGAAGCTAGAGGCTACGAGCAGTACTTC
TRBV9	TRBD1	TRBJ1-4	NA	CASSERGQGFEKLFF	TGTGCCAGCAGCGAGAGGGGACAGGGGTTTGAAAAACTGTTTTTT
TRBV27	TRBD2	TRBJ2-3	NA	CASSGLAGTDTQYF	TGTGCCAGCAGCGGACTAGCGGGCACAGATACGCAGTATTTT
TRBV11-2	NA	TRBJ2-2	NA	CASSFGGGGTGELFF	TGTGCCAGCAGCTTTGGGGGAGGGGGCACCGGGGAGCTGTTTTTT
TRBV5-1	NA	TRBJ1-4	NA	CASNIGAPDNEKLFF	TGCGCCAGCAACATTGGGGCGCCGGATAATGAAAAACTGTTTTTT
TRBV5-4	TRBD2	TRBJ2-2	NA	CASRLGLEGTGELFF	TGTGCCAGCAGGTTGGGACTAGAGGGCACCGGGGAGCTGTTTTTT
TRBV11-3	NA	TRBJ2-7	few	CASSPGQDSYEQYF	TGTGCCAGCAGCCCGGGTCAAGACTCCTACGAGCAGTACTTC
TRBV27	TRBD1	TRBJ1-6	few	CASSWGTGNNSPLHF	TGTGCCAGCAGTTGGGGGACAGGGAATAATTCACCCCTCCACTTT
TRBV5-1	TRBD1	TRBJ1-4	once	CASRPRTDRGEKLFF	TGCGCCAGCCGCCCACGGACAGACAGGGGTGAAAAACTGTTTTTT
TRBV29-1	TRBD1	TRBJ2-1	NA	CSHVQGVTYNEQFF	TGCAGCCACGTTCAGGGGGTAACATACAATGAGCAGTTCTTC
TRBV11-2	NA	TRBJ2-5	NA	CASTGGVLETQYF	TGTGCCAGCACCGGGGGAGTACTGGAGACCCAGTACTTC
TRBV11-1	NA	TRBJ2-7	NA	CASSRRGNTAEQYF	TGTGCCAGCAGCCGTCGCGGAAATACCGCCGAGCAGTACTTC
TRBV7-2	NA	TRBJ2-7	once	CASSAEQGSYEQYF	TGTGCCAGCAGCGCCGAACAGGGATCCTACGAGCAGTACTTC
TRBV7-8	TRBD1	TRBJ1-3	NA	CASSARDRGLGNTIYF	TGTGCCAGCAGCGCCAGGGACAGGGGGCTTGGAAACACCATATATTTT
TRBV18	NA	TRBJ1-5	NA	CASSLGGFYSNQPQHF	TGTGCCAGCTCGCTCGGAGGGTTCTATAGCAATCAGCCCCAGCATTTT
TRBV30	TRBD1	TRBJ1-1	few	CAWNRGSTEAFF	TGTGCCTGGAACAGGGGAAGTACTGAAGCTTTCTTT
TRBV4-3	NA	TRBJ1-5	NA	CASSQYAPGQPQHF	TGCGCCAGCAGCCAATATGCCCCGGGACAGCCCCAGCATTTT
TRBV7-9	NA	TRBJ2-3	NA	CSSSPTLGPDTQYF	TGTTCCAGCAGCCCGACTCTTGGCCCAGATACGCAGTATTTT
TRBV9	NA	TRBJ2-5	few	CASSVARGLQETQYF	TGTGCCAGCAGCGTAGCCCGGGGACTGCAAGAGACCCAGTACTTC
TRBV5-4	NA	TRBJ2-3	NA	CASGPEGDTQYF	TGTGCCAGCGGCCCGGAGGGAGATACGCAGTATTTT